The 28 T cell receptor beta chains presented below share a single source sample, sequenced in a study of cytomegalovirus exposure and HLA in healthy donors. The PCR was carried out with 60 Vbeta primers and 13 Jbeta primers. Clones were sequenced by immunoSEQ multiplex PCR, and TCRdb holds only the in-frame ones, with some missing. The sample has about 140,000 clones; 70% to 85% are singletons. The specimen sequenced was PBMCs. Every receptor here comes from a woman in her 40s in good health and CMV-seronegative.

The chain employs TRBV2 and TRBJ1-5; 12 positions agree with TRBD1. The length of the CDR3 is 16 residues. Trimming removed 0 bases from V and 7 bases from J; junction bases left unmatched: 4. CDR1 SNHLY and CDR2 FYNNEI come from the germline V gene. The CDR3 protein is CASSEARDRGRQPQHF. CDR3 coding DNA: TGTGCCAGCAGTGAAGCGCGGGACAGGGGGCGACAGCCCCAGCATTTT.

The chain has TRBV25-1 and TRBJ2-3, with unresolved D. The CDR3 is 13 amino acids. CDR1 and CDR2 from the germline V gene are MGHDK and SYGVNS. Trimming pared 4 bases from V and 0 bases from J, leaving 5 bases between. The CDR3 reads CASSVPSTDTQYF. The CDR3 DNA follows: TGTGCCAGCAGTGTCCCTAGCACAGATACGCAGTATTTT.

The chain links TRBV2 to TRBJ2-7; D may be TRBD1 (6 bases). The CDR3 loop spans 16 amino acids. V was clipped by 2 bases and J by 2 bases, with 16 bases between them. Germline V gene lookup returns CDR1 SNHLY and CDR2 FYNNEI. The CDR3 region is CASSEFQGLGPYEQYF. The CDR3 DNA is TGTGCCAGCAGTGAATTTCAGGGGTTAGGCCCCTACGAGCAGTACTTC. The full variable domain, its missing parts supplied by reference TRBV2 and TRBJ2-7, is EPEVTQTPSHQVTQMGQEVILRCVPISNHLYFYWYRQILGQKVEFLVSFYNNEISEKSEIFDDQFSVERPDGSNFTLKIRSTKLEDSAMYFCASSEFQGLGPYEQYFGPGTRLTVT.

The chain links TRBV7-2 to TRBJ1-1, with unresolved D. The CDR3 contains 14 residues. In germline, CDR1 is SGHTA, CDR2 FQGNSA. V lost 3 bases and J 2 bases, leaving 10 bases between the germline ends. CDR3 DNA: TGTGCCAGCAGCTTGTACAGCCCCAACACTGAAGCTTTCTTT. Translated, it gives CASSLYSPNTEAFF.

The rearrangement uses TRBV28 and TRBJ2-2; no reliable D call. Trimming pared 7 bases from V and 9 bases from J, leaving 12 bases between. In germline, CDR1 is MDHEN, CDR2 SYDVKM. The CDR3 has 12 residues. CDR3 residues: CASTIPERELFF. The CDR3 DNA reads TGTGCCAGCACAATCCCTGAGAGGGAGCTGTTTTTT.

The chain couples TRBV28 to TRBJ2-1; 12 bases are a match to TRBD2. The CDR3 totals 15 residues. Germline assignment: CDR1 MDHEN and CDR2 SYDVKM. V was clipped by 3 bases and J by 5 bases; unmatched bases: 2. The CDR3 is CASSFLAGGNNEQFF. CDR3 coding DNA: TGTGCCAGCAGTTTCCTAGCGGGAGGGAACAATGAGCAGTTCTTC.

The CDR3 loop is CATRDRAYTGELFF. In DNA form, the CDR3 reads TGTGCCACGAGGGACAGGGCCTACACCGGGGAGCTGTTTTTT. The chain combines TRBV6-4 with TRBJ2-2; 9 bases map to TRBD1. Germline CDR1 MRHNA, CDR2 SNTAGT. This CDR3 region has 14 residues. Trimming at V came to 10 bases and at J to 3 bases, leaving 6 bases not matched to a gene.

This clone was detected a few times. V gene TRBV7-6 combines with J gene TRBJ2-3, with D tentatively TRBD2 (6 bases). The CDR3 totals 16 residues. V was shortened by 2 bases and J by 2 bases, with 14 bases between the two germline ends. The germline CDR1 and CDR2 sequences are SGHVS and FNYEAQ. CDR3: CASSLLLAGNTDTQYF. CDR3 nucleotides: TGTGCCAGCAGCTTATTACTCGCGGGGAACACAGATACGCAGTATTTT.

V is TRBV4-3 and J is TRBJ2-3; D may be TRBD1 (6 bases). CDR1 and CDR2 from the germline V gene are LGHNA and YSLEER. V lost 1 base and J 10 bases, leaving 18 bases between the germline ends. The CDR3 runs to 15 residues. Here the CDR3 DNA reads TGCGCCAGCAGCCAAGGAATTTCAACAGGGTGGGCGCAGTATTTT. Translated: CASSQGISTGWAQYF.

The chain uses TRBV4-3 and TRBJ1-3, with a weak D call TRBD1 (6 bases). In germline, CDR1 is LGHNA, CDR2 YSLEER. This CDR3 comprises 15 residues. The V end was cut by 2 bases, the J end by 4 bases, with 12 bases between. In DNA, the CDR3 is TGCGCCAGCAGCCAATCAGGGGTATACGGAAACACCATATATTTT. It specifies CASSQSGVYGNTIYF.

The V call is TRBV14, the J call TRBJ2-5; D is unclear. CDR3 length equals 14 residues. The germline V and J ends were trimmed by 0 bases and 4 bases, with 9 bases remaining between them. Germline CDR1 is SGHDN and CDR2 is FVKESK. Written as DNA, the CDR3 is TGTGCCAGCAGCCAAGATTTTTACGGAGAGACCCAGTACTTC. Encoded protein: CASSQDFYGETQYF.

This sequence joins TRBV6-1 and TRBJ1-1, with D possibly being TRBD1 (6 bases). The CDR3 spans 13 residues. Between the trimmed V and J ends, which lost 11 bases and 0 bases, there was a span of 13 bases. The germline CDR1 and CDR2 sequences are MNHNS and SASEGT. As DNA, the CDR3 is TGTGCCGGTAAGCGGGGGCTGAACACTGAAGCTTTCTTT. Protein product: CAGKRGLNTEAFF.

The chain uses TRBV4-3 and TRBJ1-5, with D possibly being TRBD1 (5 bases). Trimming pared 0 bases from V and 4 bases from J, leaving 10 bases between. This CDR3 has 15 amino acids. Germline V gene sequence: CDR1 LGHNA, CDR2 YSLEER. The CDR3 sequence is CASSQDMAGNQPQHF. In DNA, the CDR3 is TGCGCCAGCAGCCAAGATATGGCAGGGAATCAGCCCCAGCATTTT.

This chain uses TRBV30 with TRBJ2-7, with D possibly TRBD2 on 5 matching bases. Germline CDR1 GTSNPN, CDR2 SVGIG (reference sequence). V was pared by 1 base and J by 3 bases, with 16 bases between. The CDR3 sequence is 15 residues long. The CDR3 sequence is CAWSAGVAEIYEQYF. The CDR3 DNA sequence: TGTGCCTGGAGTGCCGGGGTAGCTGAAATCTACGAGCAGTACTTC.

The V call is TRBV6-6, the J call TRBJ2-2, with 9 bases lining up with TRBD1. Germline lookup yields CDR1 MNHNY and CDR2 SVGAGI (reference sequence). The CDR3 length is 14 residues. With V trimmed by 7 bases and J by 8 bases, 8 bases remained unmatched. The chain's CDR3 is CASKGDRDGGELFF. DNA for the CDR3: TGTGCCAGCAAGGGGGACAGGGATGGTGGGGAGCTGTTTTTT.

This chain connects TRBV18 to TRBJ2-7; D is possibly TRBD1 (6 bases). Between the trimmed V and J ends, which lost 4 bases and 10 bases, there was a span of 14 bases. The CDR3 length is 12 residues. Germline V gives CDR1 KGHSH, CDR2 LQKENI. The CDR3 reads CASSLQGSNQYF. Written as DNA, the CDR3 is TGTGCCAGCTCACTACAGGGAAGTAATCAGTACTTC.

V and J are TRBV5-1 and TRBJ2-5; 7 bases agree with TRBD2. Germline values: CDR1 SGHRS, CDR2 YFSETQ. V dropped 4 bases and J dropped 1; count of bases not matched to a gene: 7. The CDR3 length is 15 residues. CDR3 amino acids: CASSADPSGQETQYF. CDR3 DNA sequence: TGCGCCAGCAGCGCGGACCCTAGCGGCCAAGAGACCCAGTACTTC.

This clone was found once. The CDR3, as DNA: TGTGCCAGCAGTCAGGGACTAGCGAGAGAGCAGTACTTC. This codes for CASSQGLAREQYF. The chain is built from TRBV6-6 and TRBJ2-7, with TRBD2 identical over 10 bases. J gave up 7 bases and V 5 bases, and 5 bases lay outside the gene matches. This CDR3 has 13 amino acids. CDR1 is MNHNY, CDR2 SVGAGI, per germline (reference sequence).

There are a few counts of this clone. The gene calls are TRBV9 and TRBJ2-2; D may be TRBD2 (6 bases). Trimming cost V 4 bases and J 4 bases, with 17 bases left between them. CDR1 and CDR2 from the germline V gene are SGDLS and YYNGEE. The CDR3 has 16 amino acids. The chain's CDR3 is CASSTPSELGTGELFF. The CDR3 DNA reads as TGTGCCAGCAGCACCCCTAGCGAGCTAGGCACCGGGGAGCTGTTTTTT.

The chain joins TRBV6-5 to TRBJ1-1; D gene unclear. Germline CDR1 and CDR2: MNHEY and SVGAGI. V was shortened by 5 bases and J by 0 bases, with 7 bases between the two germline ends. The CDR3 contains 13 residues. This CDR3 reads CASSPDMNTEAFF. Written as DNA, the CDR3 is TGTGCCAGCAGTCCAGACATGAACACTGAAGCTTTCTTT.

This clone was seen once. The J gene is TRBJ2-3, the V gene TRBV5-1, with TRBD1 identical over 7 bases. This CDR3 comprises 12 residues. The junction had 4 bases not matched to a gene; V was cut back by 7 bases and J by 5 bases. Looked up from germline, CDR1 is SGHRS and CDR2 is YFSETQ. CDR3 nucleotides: TGCGCCAGCGGTCAGGGGGTAGATACGCAGTATTTT. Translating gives CASGQGVDTQYF.

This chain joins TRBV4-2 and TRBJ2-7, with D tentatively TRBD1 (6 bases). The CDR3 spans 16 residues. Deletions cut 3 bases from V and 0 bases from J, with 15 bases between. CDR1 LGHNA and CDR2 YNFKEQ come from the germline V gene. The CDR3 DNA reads TGTGCCAGCAGCCACGGGGACATATCGAGCTCCTACGAGCAGTACTTC. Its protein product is CASSHGDISSSYEQYF.

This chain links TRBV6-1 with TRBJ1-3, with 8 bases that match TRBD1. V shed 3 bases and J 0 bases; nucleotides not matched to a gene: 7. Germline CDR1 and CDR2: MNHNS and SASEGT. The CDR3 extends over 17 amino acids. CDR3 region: CASSDPGQATSGNTIYF. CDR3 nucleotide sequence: TGTGCCAGCAGTGATCCGGGACAGGCGACCTCTGGAAACACCATATATTTT.

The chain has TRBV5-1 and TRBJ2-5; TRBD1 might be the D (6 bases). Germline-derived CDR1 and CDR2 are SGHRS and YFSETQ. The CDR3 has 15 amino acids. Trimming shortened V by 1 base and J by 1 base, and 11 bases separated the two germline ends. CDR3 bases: TGCGCCAGCAGCTTGACCGGGACATTCCAAGAGACCCAGTACTTC. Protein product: CASSLTGTFQETQYF.

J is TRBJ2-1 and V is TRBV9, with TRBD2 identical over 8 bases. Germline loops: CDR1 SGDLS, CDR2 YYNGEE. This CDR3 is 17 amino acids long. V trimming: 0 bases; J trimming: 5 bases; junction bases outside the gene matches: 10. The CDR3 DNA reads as TGTGCCAGCAGCGTAGGGTTGGGACTAGGGCCCCACAATGAGCAGTTCTTC. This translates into CASSVGLGLGPHNEQFF.

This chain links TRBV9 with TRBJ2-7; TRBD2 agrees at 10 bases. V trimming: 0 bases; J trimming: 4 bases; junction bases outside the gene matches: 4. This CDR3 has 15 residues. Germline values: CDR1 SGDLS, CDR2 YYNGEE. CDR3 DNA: TGTGCCAGCAGCGTAGAGACTAGCGGGTCGTACGAGCAGTACTTC. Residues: CASSVETSGSYEQYF. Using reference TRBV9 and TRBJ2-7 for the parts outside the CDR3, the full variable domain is DSGVTQTPKHLITATGQRVTLRCSPRSGDLSVYWYQQSLDQGLQFLIQYYNGEERAKGNILERFSAQQFPDLHSELNLSSLELGDSALYFCASSVETSGSYEQYFGPGTRLTVT.

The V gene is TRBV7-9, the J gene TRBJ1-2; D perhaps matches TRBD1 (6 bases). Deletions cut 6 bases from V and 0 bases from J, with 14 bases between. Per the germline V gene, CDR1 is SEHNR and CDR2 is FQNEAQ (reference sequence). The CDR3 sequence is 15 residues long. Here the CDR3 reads CASSRFGTTNYGYTF. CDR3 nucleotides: TGTGCCAGCAGTCGTTTCGGGACAACTAACTATGGCTACACCTTC. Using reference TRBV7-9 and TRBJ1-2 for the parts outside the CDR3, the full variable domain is DTGVSQNPRHKITKRGQNVTFRCDPISEHNRLYWYRQTLGQGPEFLTYFQNEAQLEKSRLLSDRFSAERPKGSFSTLEIQRTEQGDSAMYLCASSRFGTTNYGYTFGSGTRLTVV.

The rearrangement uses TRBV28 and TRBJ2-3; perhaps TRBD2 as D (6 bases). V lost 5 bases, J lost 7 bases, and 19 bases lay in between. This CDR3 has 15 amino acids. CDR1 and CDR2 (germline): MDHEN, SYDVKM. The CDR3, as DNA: TGTGCCAGCAGTGAACTAGCCTCCCTTGTCAATACGCAGTATTTT. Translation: CASSELASLVNTQYF.